This TCR beta chain was retrieved from a study of blood T cell repertoires in COVID-19. Germline CDR1 KGHSH, CDR2 LQKENI. The germline V and J ends were trimmed by 1 base and 5 bases, with 8 bases remaining between them. CDR3 size: 13 residues. The protocol was immunoSEQ multiplex PCR, while the TCRdb copy is restricted to in-frame clones and leaves out a portion. This table holds approximately 160,000 clones, more than 90% found once. The chain is built from TRBV18 and TRBJ1-1; tentative D call: TRBD1 (6 bases). This sequence was found in a man in his fifties with acute or convalescent COVID-19. The sample consisted of peripheral blood. CDR3 residues: CASSPRGRTEAFF. The CDR3 DNA reads TGTGCCAGCTCACCACGGGGGCGGACTGAAGCTTTCTTT.